Each of the 2 T cell receptor beta chains below was sequenced from the same sample in a study of blood T cell repertoires in COVID-19. Sequencing was performed with immunoSEQ multiplex PCR; in TCRdb, only in-frame clones are kept and a portion is missing. Of a few hundred thousand clones in the sample, over 85% are singletons; the top ten hold over 1.5%. The sequenced sample was peripheral blood. These receptors all stem from a woman aged 25-40 years with COVID-19, enrolled during active disease.

The V call is TRBV27, the J call TRBJ1-6; D gene uncertain. V dropped 0 bases and J dropped 8 bases, with 11 bases sitting between them. This CDR3 comprises 15 residues. Germline-derived CDR1 and CDR2 are MNHEY and SMNVEV (reference sequence). The CDR3 here is CASSLSGSAYSPLHF. The CDR3 bases are TGTGCCAGCAGTTTATCCGGGTCTGCGTATTCACCCCTCCACTTT.

This chain connects TRBV12-3 or TRBV12-4 to TRBJ2-4; 7 positions agree with TRBD1. After removal of 9 bases from V and 7 bases from J, the junction contained 6 bases not matched to a gene. This CDR3 has 12 amino acids. In nucleotides, the CDR3 is TGTGCCAGTGAGGGGGCGAACAACATTCAGTACTTC. As protein: CASEGANNIQYF.